The text below deals with one T cell receptor (beta chain). This clone has only a few counts. The antigen it binds to is not known. No much larger clonotype is one base removed from it; base qualities were not supplied. Between the V and J ends, shortened by 2 bases and 10 bases respectively, the junction contains 13 bases. As encoded in the germline V gene, CDR1 is SGDLS while CDR2 is YYNGEE. Inclusive of the bounding cysteine and phenylalanine, the CDR3 is 14 residues long. Only the CDR3 region is kept as DNA, spanning 42 bases read in frame from base 1. The immunoSEQ assay was applied to genomic DNA for TCRB CDR3 sequencing. The authors' pipeline ran thus. The analyses included only productive TCRB rearrangements. Clonality was expressed as a Shannon entropy-based productive clonality index, with each clone defined by a unique TCRB CDR3 sequence. The template counts of each clone relative to the total templates per sample were used to calculate repertoire overlap between two samples. Flow cytometry-measured V-gene usage correlated with V-gene usage from TCRB sequencing, with a Spearman r of about 0.64. The table comes from immuneACCESS by way of TCRdb, which keeps in-frame sequences with V and J called. Part of the clones is missing from these tables; in studies checked, under half for an unresolved V gene and the rest for unknown reasons. V and J calls and clone size are those listed in that table; D and trimming were worked out from the DNA. Counted in this sample were about 20,000 clones; more than 70% of them appeared once. The top ten clonotypes cover approximately 17% of the sample.

The record originates from a study of somatic mutations in cytotoxic T cells in rheumatoid arthritis (dated by TCRdb to the late 2010s). Concerning the study at large: Sorted V beta1+ cells also underwent TCRB sequencing, and some V beta antibody-stained T-cell populations were flow-sorted at nearly 100% purity on a FACSAria II or Sony SH800. Patients and controls did not essentially differ in median age, which was nearly identical between the groups. For 65 to 80 rheumatoid arthritis patients and 20 or so healthy controls, TCRB deep sequencing was carried out. To characterize clonality, the study used TCRB deep sequencing while asking whether somatic mutations are carried by expanded CD8+ T-cell clones in newly diagnosed, untreated rheumatoid arthritis.

Results the study describes overall, beyond this receptor: The finding that TRBV07 was slightly underrepresented in patients was left unadjusted for multiple comparisons. The expanded CD8+ clones had unknown antigen targets, and not appearing in virus-specific databases did not rule out that they were virus-specific. Several identical CD8+ TCRB sequences were found in both blood and synovial fluid, and in about an eighth of the roughly 60 patients the largest CD8+ clone exceeded 20% of CD8+ cells. CD8+ T-cell clonality did not differ significantly between rheumatoid arthritis patients and age-matched healthy controls. In patients, CD8+ clonality rose with age (Spearman r of about 0.53), which was not the case in healthy controls.

With a median age of approximately 60 years (range roughly 21-70) and around 50% female, the healthy controls consisted of 20 blood donors whose buffy coats were used. CD4+ and CD8+ cells were isolated by positive magnetic bead selection on an AutoMACS, and purity was checked by flow cytometry. Ficoll-Paque PLUS density gradient separation was used to isolate peripheral blood mononuclear cells. Nucleospin Tissue or Tissue XS kits were used to extract DNA from CD4-enriched, CD8-enriched or PBMC samples, and a Qubit 2.0 fluorometer was used for quantification. The rearrangement combines TRBV9 with TRBJ1-6; perhaps TRBD1 is the D gene, with 6 bases matching. The TCR originated in a woman in her forties or fifties in good health. The specimen sequenced was CD8+ T cells sorted from blood. The CDR3 region reads CASSVGGRGSPLHF. In nucleotides, the sequence is TGTGCCAGCAGCGTGGGGGGCCGAGGGTCACCCCTCCACTTT.